The rows below give T cell receptor beta chains drawn from one sample of a study of blood T cell repertoires in COVID-19. Profiling relied on immunoSEQ multiplex PCR, and the TCRdb table lists in-frame clones only, not all of them. The data hold 340,000 or so clones, with more than 75% observed a single time. Sample: peripheral blood. The receptor source for this set is a man aged 45-65 years with active or convalescent COVID-19. The CDR3 runs from the conserved cysteine through the conserved F or W. Each record gives: V gene, clone size, J gene, D gene, CDR3 protein, CDR3 DNA. D genes are given only for firm matches. Expanded clones are given a class, and other clones once, few, many or no size at all.

V: TRBV30; size: -; J: TRBJ1-3; D: TRBD1; CDR3: CAWSPGQRNTIYF; DNA: TGTGCCTGGAGCCCGGGACAGAGAAACACCATATATTTT
V: TRBV6-7; size: once; J: TRBJ2-1; D: TRBD2; CDR3: CASSRTTAGLVYNEQFF; DNA: TGTGCCAGCAGTCGAACGACAGCGGGACTAGTGTACAATGAGCAGTTCTTC
V: TRBV13; size: -; J: TRBJ2-2; D: -; CDR3: CASSSESGLYTGELFF; DNA: TGTGCCAGCAGTTCAGAATCGGGACTTTACACCGGGGAGCTGTTTTTT
V: TRBV5-1; size: once; J: TRBJ2-6; D: TRBD1; CDR3: CASSLAWDSSGANVLTF; DNA: TGCGCCAGCAGCTTGGCTTGGGACAGCTCTGGGGCCAACGTCCTGACTTTC
V: TRBV4-1; size: -; J: TRBJ1-6; D: -; CDR3: CASSLYGSQGGNSPLHF; DNA: TGCGCCAGCAGCCTATACGGCTCCCAGGGAGGGAATTCACCCCTCCACTTT
V: TRBV7-2; size: -; J: TRBJ2-5; D: TRBD1; CDR3: CASSFRTGKETQYF; DNA: TGTGCCAGCAGCTTCCGGACAGGGAAAGAGACCCAGTACTTC
V: TRBV7-3; size: -; J: TRBJ2-3; D: -; CDR3: CASSSGLTSTDTQYF; DNA: TGTGCCAGCAGCTCGGGACTTACTAGCACAGATACGCAGTATTTT
V: TRBV7-8; size: -; J: TRBJ1-5; D: -; CDR3: CASSLAQWGDQPQHF; DNA: TGTGCCAGCAGCTTAGCGCAGTGGGGGGATCAGCCCCAGCATTTT
V: TRBV29-1; size: -; J: TRBJ2-1; D: TRBD1; CDR3: CSCPTGSSYNEQFF; DNA: TGCAGCTGTCCGACAGGGAGCTCCTACAATGAGCAGTTCTTC
V: TRBV9; size: -; J: TRBJ2-5; D: TRBD2; CDR3: CASSPAVAGGRETQYF; DNA: TGTGCCAGCAGCCCAGCAGTTGCGGGGGGTCGAGAGACCCAGTACTTC
V: TRBV5-1; size: -; J: TRBJ2-5; D: -; CDR3: CASSLFGQQETQYF; DNA: TGCGCCAGCAGCTTGTTCGGTCAACAAGAGACCCAGTACTTC
V: TRBV15; size: few; J: TRBJ1-4; D: TRBD1; CDR3: CATSRGSSGQGAKKLFF; DNA: TGTGCCACCAGCAGAGGGTCCTCGGGACAGGGGGCGAAAAAACTGTTTTTT
V: TRBV19; size: -; J: TRBJ2-5; D: -; CDR3: CASSGSAKETQYF; DNA: TGTGCCAGTAGTGGGAGCGCCAAAGAGACCCAGTACTTC
V: TRBV7-2; size: -; J: TRBJ2-3; D: TRBD2; CDR3: CASRYRGSRTDTQYF; DNA: TGTGCCAGCAGGTACCGCGGGAGTAGGACAGATACGCAGTATTTT
V: TRBV6-6; size: -; J: TRBJ1-2; D: TRBD1; CDR3: CASLRRQGDYGYTF; DNA: TGTGCCAGCCTAAGGAGACAGGGGGACTATGGCTACACCTTC
V: TRBV7-7; size: once; J: TRBJ2-7; D: -; CDR3: CASSLNERMGEPRYEQYF; DNA: TGTGCTAGCAGCTTAAATGAAAGGATGGGAGAACCTCGCTACGAGCAGTACTTC
V: TRBV11-2; size: -; J: TRBJ2-5; D: TRBD1; CDR3: CASSLWTGEETQYF; DNA: TGTGCCAGCAGCTTATGGACAGGGGAGGAGACCCAGTACTTC
V: TRBV3-1/TRBV3-2; size: few; J: TRBJ1-2; D: -; CDR3: CASSLRSSGGYTF; DNA: TGTGCCAGCAGCCTCAGGTCATCGGGAGGCTACACCTTC
V: TRBV18; size: few; J: TRBJ1-5; D: -; CDR3: CASSQSTSNQPQHF; DNA: TGTGCCAGCTCACAGAGTACTAGCAATCAGCCCCAGCATTTT
V: TRBV18; size: -; J: TRBJ2-4; D: -; CDR3: CASSLNQGITKNIQYF; DNA: TGTGCCAGCTCACTGAATCAGGGGATTACCAAAAACATTCAGTACTTC
V: TRBV19; size: -; J: TRBJ1-1; D: -; CDR3: CASSIQAVPNTEAFF; DNA: TGTGCCAGTAGTATACAGGCAGTCCCTAACACTGAAGCTTTCTTT
V: TRBV7-3; size: once; J: TRBJ1-1; D: -; CDR3: CASSPQINTEAFF; DNA: TGTGCCAGCAGCCCCCAGATTAACACTGAAGCTTTCTTT
V: TRBV6-6; size: -; J: TRBJ1-6; D: -; CDR3: CASRPGDRINSPLHF; DNA: TGTGCCAGCAGGCCCGGCGACAGGATTAATTCACCCCTCCACTTT
V: TRBV6-5; size: -; J: TRBJ1-5; D: TRBD1; CDR3: CASGGTGDQPQHF; DNA: TGTGCCAGCGGAGGGACAGGGGATCAGCCCCAGCATTTT
V: TRBV27; size: -; J: TRBJ2-3; D: TRBD2; CDR3: CASSLTGGATSTDTQYF; DNA: TGTGCCAGCTCTCTGACGGGGGGGGCTACGAGCACAGATACGCAGTATTTT
V: TRBV10-3; size: -; J: TRBJ2-7; D: TRBD2; CDR3: CAIGLADSYEQYF; DNA: TGTGCCATCGGACTAGCGGACTCCTACGAGCAGTACTTC
V: TRBV30; size: -; J: TRBJ1-1; D: -; CDR3: CAWSAGAVAFF; DNA: TGTGCCTGGAGCGCAGGGGCAGTAGCTTTCTTT
V: TRBV30; size: -; J: TRBJ1-4; D: TRBD1; CDR3: CAWSDRAGEKLFF; DNA: TGTGCCTGGAGCGACAGGGCAGGCGAAAAACTGTTTTTT
V: TRBV11-1; size: few; J: TRBJ2-3; D: -; CDR3: CASSRDNSDTQYF; DNA: TGTGCCAGCAGCCGGGACAACTCGGATACGCAGTATTTT
V: TRBV11-2; size: -; J: TRBJ1-3; D: -; CDR3: CASSLDLYSGNTIYF; DNA: TGTGCCAGCAGCTTAGACCTTTACTCTGGAAACACCATATATTTT
V: TRBV11-2; size: few; J: TRBJ1-2; D: -; CDR3: CASSPGGGDGYTF; DNA: TGTGCCAGCAGCCCCGGGGGGGGAGATGGCTACACCTTC
V: TRBV5-4; size: -; J: TRBJ2-3; D: -; CDR3: CASSLATNTDTQYF; DNA: TGTGCCAGCAGCTTGGCAACTAATACAGATACGCAGTATTTT
V: TRBV9; size: -; J: TRBJ1-5; D: TRBD1; CDR3: CASGEDRGLTGPQHF; DNA: TGTGCCAGCGGAGAGGACAGGGGCTTGACGGGGCCCCAGCATTTT
V: TRBV21-1; size: few; J: TRBJ1-5; D: -; CDR3: CASSSHGRQDPNQPQHF; DNA: TGTGCCAGCAGCTCGCACGGGCGACAGGATCCTAATCAGCCCCAGCATTTT
V: TRBV28; size: -; J: TRBJ1-2; D: -; CDR3: CASSVGTVYGYTF; DNA: TGTGCCAGCAGTGTCGGGACTGTTTATGGCTACACCTTC
V: TRBV5-1; size: -; J: TRBJ2-1; D: -; CDR3: CASSWDSRDEQFF; DNA: TGCGCCAGCAGCTGGGACTCAAGGGATGAGCAGTTCTTC
V: TRBV28; size: -; J: TRBJ1-5; D: -; CDR3: CASRQAGGNQPQHF; DNA: TGTGCCAGCAGACAAGCAGGGGGCAATCAGCCCCAGCATTTT
V: TRBV6-5; size: -; J: TRBJ2-7; D: TRBD2; CDR3: CASSRGTSYEQYF; DNA: TGTGCCAGCAGTAGAGGGACTAGTTACGAGCAGTACTTC
V: TRBV9; size: -; J: TRBJ2-1; D: TRBD2; CDR3: CASSGQLAGENEQFF; DNA: TGTGCCAGCAGCGGGCAGCTAGCGGGAGAGAATGAGCAGTTCTTC
V: TRBV19; size: -; J: TRBJ2-5; D: -; CDR3: CASSRTTASETQYF; DNA: TGTGCCAGTAGTAGAACGACAGCCTCAGAGACCCAGTACTTC
V: TRBV5-4; size: -; J: TRBJ1-5; D: -; CDR3: CASSLIGSNQPQHF; DNA: TGTGCCAGCAGCTTGATCGGTAGCAATCAGCCCCAGCATTTT
V: TRBV28; size: -; J: TRBJ2-3; D: -; CDR3: CASSWRWDTQYF; DNA: TGTGCCAGCAGTTGGCGGTGGGATACGCAGTATTTT
V: TRBV28; size: -; J: TRBJ2-3; D: -; CDR3: CARAPTDSNYSSTDTQYF; DNA: TGTGCCAGAGCCCCGACGGACAGCAATTACTCTAGCACAGATACGCAGTATTTT